This entry lists 20 T cell receptor beta chains sequenced from one sample in a study of T cell responses to AZD1222 COVID-19 vaccine. Produced via immunoSEQ multiplex PCR; TCRdb's table is partial and in-frame only. The data contain over 100,000 clones, over 75% of them singletons. The sequenced sample was peripheral blood, obtained on day 0 of AZD1222 vaccination. Receptors originate from an adult in good health.

The chain is built from TRBV19 and TRBJ2-7; D possibly corresponds to TRBD1 (5 bases). This CDR3 comprises 15 residues. Germline V CDR1 and CDR2: LNHDA, SQIVND (reference sequence). V dropped 3 bases and J dropped 2 bases, with 14 bases sitting between them. DNA for the CDR3: TGTGCCAGTAGTATGGTGCAGGGTCCCACCTACGAGCAGTACTTC. Protein: CASSMVQGPTYEQYF.

CDR3 residues: CAISWDKGDRGPSYGYTF. As DNA, the CDR3 is TGTGCCATCAGTTGGGATAAAGGGGACAGGGGGCCAAGCTATGGCTACACCTTC. This chain links TRBV10-3 with TRBJ1-2; 12 bases match TRBD1. J gave up 4 bases and V 5 bases, and 14 bases lay outside the gene matches. This CDR3 has 18 amino acids. CDR1 ENHRY and CDR2 SYGVKD come from the germline V gene.

This chain links TRBV27 with TRBJ2-2; 7 bases match TRBD1. V shed 6 bases, J shed 6 bases, and the junction held 7 bases outside the gene matches. Germline V gene lookup returns CDR1 MNHEY and CDR2 SMNVEV (reference sequence). CDR3 length equals 14 residues. The CDR3 sequence: CASSRQGSPGELFF. DNA of the CDR3: TGTGCCAGCAGCCGACAGGGTTCCCCCGGGGAGCTGTTTTTT.

This chain uses TRBV18 with TRBJ1-1; D may be TRBD1 (6 bases). CDR1 is KGHSH and CDR2 is LQKENI in the germline V gene. There are 12 residues in the CDR3. V was pared by 6 bases and J by 3 bases, with 8 bases between. The CDR3 region is CASSRTDTEAFF. Here the CDR3 DNA reads TGTGCCAGCTCCCGGACAGACACTGAAGCTTTCTTT.

This chain joins TRBV10-3 and TRBJ1-1; D is possibly TRBD1 (6 bases). V shed 6 bases and J shed 0 bases, with 14 bases lying between them. The CDR3 spans 15 residues. Per germline, CDR1 ENHRY and CDR2 SYGVKD. The DNA for the CDR3 is TGTGCCATCAGGGCCATACAGGGAATGAACACTGAAGCTTTCTTT. Its protein is CAIRAIQGMNTEAFF.

This clone turned up a few times. The CDR3 sequence: CASIGAGGAGGELFF. DNA of the CDR3: TGTGCCAGCATAGGGGCAGGGGGCGCGGGCGGGGAGCTGTTTTTT. The chain uses TRBV2 and TRBJ2-2; 8 bases agree with TRBD1. The J segment lost 7 bases and the V segment lost 7 bases, leaving 11 bases of the junction unmatched. CDR1 and CDR2 from the germline V gene are SNHLY and FYNNEI. This CDR3 comprises 15 residues.

The rearrangement links TRBV4-1 to TRBJ2-3; D remains unclear. Trimming left V 0 bases short and J 0 bases short, with 10 bases between. This CDR3 is built from 16 residues. Germline V lookup: CDR1 MGHRA, CDR2 YSYEKL. CDR3 region: CASSQDRASSTDTQYF. The CDR3 nucleotides read TGCGCCAGCAGCCAAGATCGGGCCTCTAGCACAGATACGCAGTATTTT.

This chain joins TRBV10-3 and TRBJ1-4; D is ambiguous. The V and J ends lost 10 bases and 2 bases respectively, with 14 bases between them. Germline CDR1 is ENHRY and CDR2 is SYGVKD. The CDR3 loop spans 14 amino acids. DNA for the CDR3: TGTGCCACCTGCCCTCATGGGACTAATGAAAAACTGTTTTTT. This translates into CATCPHGTNEKLFF.

V is TRBV9 and J is TRBJ1-5, with D perhaps matching TRBD1 (6 bases). CDR1 is SGDLS, CDR2 YYNGEE, per germline. This CDR3 region has 14 residues. Trimming took 3 bases from V and 6 from J, leaving 13 bases between them. The CDR3 sequence: CASSGDIPLQPQHF. In DNA, the CDR3 is TGTGCCAGCAGCGGGGACATTCCCCTTCAGCCCCAGCATTTT.

V is TRBV18 and J is TRBJ1-1; no clear D gene. Trimming removed 3 bases from V and 8 bases from J, with 10 bases in between. Germline V gene data show CDR1 as KGHSH and CDR2 as LQKENI. The CDR3 has 12 residues. The CDR3, as DNA: TGTGCCAGCTCACCGGCGGAGCGGGAAGCTTTCTTT. Translating gives CASSPAEREAFF.

The V call is TRBV20-1, the J call TRBJ2-7, with 11 bases fitting TRBD1. The CDR3 loop spans 16 amino acids. The trim removed 3 bases at V and 4 bases at J, leaving 11 bases unmatched. Per the germline V gene, CDR1 is DFQATT and CDR2 is SNEGSKA (reference sequence). CDR3 in amino acids: CSASVELGTGGYEQYF. The CDR3 nucleotides are TGCAGTGCTAGTGTGGAACTAGGGACAGGGGGTTACGAGCAGTACTTC.

This chain uses TRBV7-2 with TRBJ2-1; D may match TRBD1 or TRBD2 (6 bases each). This CDR3 is 15 amino acids long. Germline CDR1 reads SGHTA; CDR2 reads FQGNSA. Trimming took off 3 bases at V and 2 bases at J, with 11 bases between the two ends. Written as DNA, the CDR3 is TGTGCCAGCAGCTTTTTCGGGGGCACCTACAATGAGCAGTTCTTC. This sequence encodes CASSFFGGTYNEQFF.

CDR3 DNA: TGTGCCAGCAGCTTAGTTCGGGAAACTGAAGCTTTCTTT. Translation gives CASSLVRETEAFF. This chain connects TRBV11-1 to TRBJ1-1, with D hard to call. With 1 base removed from V and 5 bases from J, the gap between germline ends came to 8 bases. Germline-derived CDR1 and CDR2 are SGHAT and FQDESV (reference sequence). The CDR3 covers 13 residues.

This clone was picked up a small number of times. The chain joins TRBV4-2 to TRBJ2-1; D ambiguous. Germline CDR1 reads LGHNA; CDR2 reads YNFKEQ. CDR3 length equals 11 residues. The V and J ends lost 0 bases and 9 bases respectively, with 3 bases between them. The CDR3 coding sequence is TGTGCCAGCAGCCAAGAGGTTGAGCAGTTCTTC. It encodes CASSQEVEQFF.

This sequence joins TRBV12-5 and TRBJ1-5, with unresolved D. From germline, CDR1 is LGHNT and CDR2 FRNRAP. The CDR3 length is 13 residues. V was clipped by 3 bases and J by 6 bases, with 9 bases between them. The CDR3 DNA follows: TGTGCTAGTGGTTTTGCTGACGGTCAGCCCCAGCATTTT. Translated: CASGFADGQPQHF. Variable domain in full (rest from reference TRBV12-5 and TRBJ1-5): DARVTQTPRHKVTEMGQEVTMRCQPILGHNTVFWYRQTMMQGLELLAYFRNRAPLDDSGMPKDRFSAEMPDATLATLKIQPSEPRDSAVYFCASGFADGQPQHFGDGTRLSIL.

The chain joins TRBV12-5 to TRBJ2-5; 9 nucleotides align to TRBD1. CDR1 is LGHNT, CDR2 FRNRAP, per germline. The CDR3 spans 19 residues. V was clipped by 6 bases and J by 5 bases; unmatched bases: 22. The CDR3: CASGPPEVGTGGYGETQYF. DNA of the CDR3: TGTGCTAGTGGGCCTCCCGAAGTGGGAACAGGGGGCTATGGGGAGACCCAGTACTTC.

The chain has TRBV7-3 and TRBJ2-3; 9 bases map to TRBD2. Germline CDR1 is SGHTA and CDR2 is FQGTGA. The V segment lost 5 bases and the J segment 2 bases; nucleotides outside the gene matches: 8. The CDR3 contains 16 residues. CDR3 loop: CASSLGLAGPTDTQYF. The CDR3 DNA reads TGTGCCAGCAGCCTCGGCCTAGCGGGGCCCACAGATACGCAGTATTTT. Using reference TRBV7-3 and TRBJ2-3 for the parts outside the CDR3, the full variable domain is GAGVSQTPSNKVTEKGKYVELRCDPISGHTALYWYRQSLGQGPEFLIYFQGTGAADDSGLPNDRFFAVRPEGSVSTLKIQRTERGDSAVYLCASSLGLAGPTDTQYFGPGTRLTVL.

This clone appeared once. The V gene is TRBV5-4, the J gene TRBJ2-2; 10 bases agree with TRBD1. This CDR3 is 16 amino acids long. J was trimmed by 5 bases and V by 4 bases; bases with no gene match: 8. The germline gives CDR1 SGHNT, CDR2 YYREEE (reference sequence). The DNA for the CDR3 is TGTGCCAGCAGCGCACTCGACAGGGGGCTTACCGGGGAGCTGTTTTTT. Residues: CASSALDRGLTGELFF. Based on the CDR3 plus reference TRBV5-4 and TRBJ2-2, the full variable domain is ETGVTQSPTHLIKTRGQQVTLRCSSQSGHNTVSWYQQALGQGPQFIFQYYREEENGRGNFPPRFSGLQFPNYSSELNVNALELDDSALYLCASSALDRGLTGELFFGEGSRLTVL.

The chain joins TRBV20-1 to TRBJ2-1, with D tentatively TRBD2 (6 bases). Trimming took off 3 bases at V and 8 bases at J, with 26 bases between the two ends. This CDR3 spans 17 amino acids. Germline CDR1 and CDR2: DFQATT and SNEGSKA (reference sequence). CDR3 loop: CSASKGGGATIWHEQFF. CDR3 nucleotide sequence: TGCAGTGCTAGTAAGGGTGGCGGGGCTACCATTTGGCATGAGCAGTTCTTC.

This chain joins TRBV27 and TRBJ1-6; TRBD1 matches 8 bases. Trimming cost V 2 bases and J 9 bases; bases outside gene matches: 6. CDR1 is MNHEY and CDR2 is SMNVEV in the germline V gene (reference sequence). There are 15 residues in the CDR3. In nucleotides, the CDR3 is TGTGCCAGCAGTTTAACAGGGGGTAGGGCTTCACCCCTCCACTTT. This translates into CASSLTGGRASPLHF.